Following are 29 T cell receptor beta chains from one sample sequenced in a study of CD8+ T cells in alopecia areata. The authors extracted RNA and reverse transcribed it into cDNA as the sequencing template. Here immunoSEQ multiplex PCR was the method, and the copy in TCRdb shows in-frame clones only, minus some. Among 110,000 or so clones listed, around 61% were seen once. The source material was CD4+ T cells sorted from blood. The receptor source for this set is a human donor in good health.

This chain connects TRBV15 to TRBJ2-2, with a tentative D call TRBD1 (6 bases). CDR3 length equals 15 residues. V was shortened by 4 bases and J by 3 bases, with 12 bases between the two germline ends. Germline V lookup: CDR1 LNHNV, CDR2 YYDKDF (reference sequence). CDR3 bases: TGTGCCACCAGCATATGGGGGCGAGACACCGGGGAGCTGTTTTTT. It translates to CATSIWGRDTGELFF.

The V call is TRBV5-1, the J call TRBJ2-3, with D uncertain. Trimming took 0 bases from V and 4 from J, leaving 12 bases between them. The CDR3 loop spans 15 amino acids. Germline V gene data show CDR1 as SGHRS and CDR2 as YFSETQ. The CDR3 protein is CASSLALGPADTQYF. DNA of the CDR3: TGCGCCAGCAGCTTGGCCCTAGGGCCGGCAGATACGCAGTATTTT. Combining the CDR3 with reference TRBV5-1 and TRBJ2-3 gives the whole variable domain KAGVTQTPRYLIKTRGQQVTLSCSPISGHRSVSWYQQTPGQGLQFLFEYFSETQRNKGNFPGRFSGRQFSNSRSEMNVSTLELGDSALYLCASSLALGPADTQYFGPGTRLTVL.

This clone was counted once. The chain has TRBV29-1 and TRBJ1-2, with D uncertain. CDR3 size: 11 residues. Trimming cost V 8 bases and J 8 bases, with 15 bases left between them. Germline CDR1 reads SQVTM; CDR2 reads ANQGSEA. CDR3 nucleotides: TGCAGCTCTCCCGTGGAGGGAGGCTACACCTTC. It specifies CSSPVEGGYTF.

A few counts support this clone. The rearrangement links TRBV29-1 to TRBJ2-1; 7 positions match TRBD1. V shed 6 bases and J 4 bases; nucleotides not matched to a gene: 3. The CDR3 covers 12 residues. CDR1 and CDR2 (germline): SQVTM, ANQGSEA. The CDR3 loop reads CSVSGQYNEQFF. The DNA of the CDR3 is TGCAGCGTATCGGGACAGTACAATGAGCAGTTCTTC.

A remark on this clone: The same CDR3 is also encoded by other DNA sequences in this sample. The chain recombines TRBV30 with TRBJ1-1; 8 nucleotides match TRBD1. CDR3 size: 14 residues. V trimming: 0 bases; J trimming: 5 bases; junction bases outside the gene matches: 5. Germline V gene sequence: CDR1 GTSNPN, CDR2 SVGIG (reference sequence). This chain's CDR3 is CAWSVNRGATEAFF. CDR3 DNA sequence: TGTGCCTGGAGTGTGAACAGGGGGGCGACTGAAGCTTTCTTT.

The chain couples TRBV29-1 to TRBJ2-6, with TRBD2 as a possible D gene (6 bases). The V gene's germline CDR1 is SQVTM and CDR2 ANQGSEA. Trimming removed 4 bases from V and 2 bases from J, with 6 bases in between. The CDR3 is 13 amino acids. This chain's CDR3 is CSVGGAGANVLTF. The CDR3 region has the DNA TGCAGCGTTGGGGGGGCTGGGGCCAACGTCCTGACTTTC.

This chain connects TRBV29-1 to TRBJ1-1; D is undetermined. V was shortened by 7 bases and J by 0 bases, with 12 bases between the two germline ends. The CDR3 runs to 13 residues. Germline values: CDR1 SQVTM, CDR2 ANQGSEA. CDR3 nucleotides: TGCAGCGCCCTGGGGAGAATGAACACTGAAGCTTTCTTT. Residues: CSALGRMNTEAFF.

The V call is TRBV4-1, the J call TRBJ2-1; 7 nucleotides match TRBD2. The V gene end was trimmed by 4 bases and the J gene end by 9 bases; junction bases not matched to a gene: 6. Looked up from germline, CDR1 is MGHRA and CDR2 is YSYEKL. This CDR3 has 13 amino acids. CDR3 protein: CASSLRAGIEQFF. Written as DNA, the CDR3 is TGCGCCAGCAGCCTTAGAGCGGGGATTGAGCAGTTCTTC.

This clone occurred a few times. The gene calls are TRBV29-1 and TRBJ2-2; 8 bases align to TRBD2. J lost 3 bases, V lost 0 bases, and 3 bases had no gene match. Germline values: CDR1 SQVTM, CDR2 ANQGSEA. The length of the CDR3 is 15 residues. The CDR3 bases are TGCAGCGTTGAAGATTTCGGGGGGGACACCGGGGAGCTGTTTTTT. Residues: CSVEDFGGDTGELFF.

This clone was seen more than once but under ten times. The chain links TRBV29-1 to TRBJ2-5; D gene ambiguous. The V gene's germline CDR1 is SQVTM and CDR2 ANQGSEA. V lost 8 bases, J lost 1 base, and 14 bases lay in between. The length of the CDR3 is 13 residues. The CDR3 sequence: CSSQRYSQETQYF. In DNA form, the CDR3 reads TGCAGCTCCCAGAGGTACAGCCAAGAGACCCAGTACTTC.

The V gene is TRBV29-1, the J gene TRBJ1-2, with 7 bases that match TRBD1. The CDR3 is made up of 10 amino acids. The V gene end was trimmed by 3 bases and the J gene end by 14 bases; junction bases not matched to a gene: 6. Germline CDR1 reads SQVTM; CDR2 reads ANQGSEA. The CDR3 nucleotides are TGCAGCGTTGATCCGGGACAGAAAACCTTC. It translates to CSVDPGQKTF.

This clone appeared once. This chain joins TRBV30 and TRBJ2-3, with D maybe TRBD1 (5 bases). CDR3 length: 13 amino acids. The germline CDR1 and CDR2 sequences are GTSNPN and SVGIG (reference sequence). The V end lost 3 bases, the J end lost 4 bases, and 11 bases lay between the germline ends. The CDR3 DNA follows: TGTGCCTGGAGCAGGGTTCGGGCAGATACGCAGTATTTT. This sequence encodes CAWSRVRADTQYF.

This chain connects TRBV29-1 to TRBJ2-2; 8 bases align to TRBD2. This CDR3 spans 14 amino acids. Germline assignment: CDR1 SQVTM and CDR2 ANQGSEA. V shed 7 bases, J shed 0 bases, and the junction held 4 bases outside the gene matches. DNA for the CDR3: TGCAGCGCTTGGACTAGCCCGAACACCGGGGAGCTGTTTTTT. This sequence encodes CSAWTSPNTGELFF.

In regard to this clone: Because it lacks the conserved phenylalanine or tryptophan at the end, this CDR3 is likely a read error. V usage is TRBV7-9 and J usage is TRBJ1-1, with 7 bases identical to TRBD1. The germline CDR1 and CDR2 sequences are SEHNR and FQNEAQ (reference sequence). The J segment lost 4 bases and the V segment lost 5 bases, leaving 7 bases of the junction unmatched. The CDR3 covers 14 residues. The CDR3 reads CASSQNRDSTEAFL. The CDR3 nucleotides are TGTGCCAGCAGCCAAAACCGGGACAGCACTGAAGCTTTCCTT.

This chain connects TRBV5-1 to TRBJ2-3; 8 nucleotides align to TRBD2. The CDR3 is 14 residues long. Germline V lookup: CDR1 SGHRS, CDR2 YFSETQ. The V gene end was trimmed by 5 bases and the J gene end by 2 bases; junction bases not matched to a gene: 4. The CDR3 DNA is TGCGCCAGCAGGGTAGCGGGGTCCACAGATACGCAGTATTTT. Amino acids: CASRVAGSTDTQYF.

Concerning this clone itself: Additional DNA sequences in this sample encode the identical CDR3. The chain joins TRBV29-1 to TRBJ2-1, with D possibly TRBD2 on 5 matching bases. Germline CDR1 is SQVTM and CDR2 is ANQGSEA. CDR3 length equals 11 residues. V lost 3 bases and J lost 7, with 7 bases in between. The DNA of the CDR3 is TGCAGCGTTGATCGCGGGAATGAGCAGTTCTTC. This encodes CSVDRGNEQFF.

In DNA form, the CDR3 reads TGCGCCAGCAGCTCGGGACAGATCTCCTACGAGCAGTACTTC. This translates into CASSSGQISYEQYF. The V and J genes are TRBV5-1 and TRBJ2-7; 7 positions agree with TRBD1. This CDR3 comprises 14 residues. With 3 bases clipped from V and 0 bases from J, the junction kept 3 bases outside the gene matches. Germline-derived CDR1 and CDR2 are SGHRS and YFSETQ.

The chain combines TRBV15 with TRBJ2-2, with 11 bases matching TRBD2. V dropped 3 bases and J dropped 7; count of bases not matched to a gene: 13. CDR3 length equals 18 residues. Germline lookup yields CDR1 LNHNV and CDR2 YYDKDF (reference sequence). The CDR3: CATSRGSGGASPVGELFF. CDR3 bases: TGTGCCACCAGCAGGGGTAGCGGGGGGGCGAGTCCCGTCGGGGAGCTGTTTTTT. Variable domain in full (rest from reference TRBV15 and TRBJ2-2): DAMVIQNPRYQVTQFGKPVTLSCSQTLNHNVMYWYQQKSSQAPKLLFHYYDKDFNNEADTPDNFQSRRPNTSFCFLDIRSPGLGDTAMYLCATSRGSGGASPVGELFFGEGSRLTVL.

The chain links TRBV6-5 to TRBJ2-1; no definite D call. Trimming took off 5 bases at V and 6 bases at J, with 17 bases between the two ends. Germline V lookup: CDR1 MNHEY, CDR2 SVGAGI. The CDR3 loop spans 15 amino acids. CDR3 protein: CASSPISWNRNEQFF. As DNA, the CDR3 is TGTGCCAGCAGTCCGATTAGTTGGAACCGCAATGAGCAGTTCTTC.

The chain employs TRBV5-6 and TRBJ2-6; D remains unclear. Germline V lookup: CDR1 SGHDT, CDR2 YYEEEE. Trimming left V 0 bases short and J 1 base short, with 8 bases between. CDR3 size: 16 residues. This CDR3 is CASSLVQQSGANVLTF. CDR3 in DNA: TGTGCCAGCAGCTTGGTACAGCAGTCTGGGGCCAACGTCCTGACTTTC.

The V and J genes are TRBV27 and TRBJ2-7, with 12 bases identical to TRBD1. From germline, CDR1 is MNHEY and CDR2 SMNVEV (reference sequence). V was clipped by 3 bases and J by 12 bases; unmatched bases: 6. The CDR3 length is 13 residues. The chain's CDR3 is CASSFRDRGLLYF. CDR3 nucleotides: TGTGCCAGCAGTTTTCGGGACAGGGGGCTTCTGTACTTC.

The chain links TRBV5-6 to TRBJ1-1; unclear D gene. The length of the CDR3 is 15 residues. Trimming pared 0 bases from V and 6 bases from J, leaving 15 bases between. Germline CDR1 reads SGHDT; CDR2 reads YYEEEE. CDR3 residues: CASSLERRSGSEAFF. For the CDR3, the DNA is TGTGCCAGCAGCTTGGAACGAAGGTCCGGGTCTGAAGCTTTCTTT.

A single count supports this clone. The chain couples TRBV4-1 to TRBJ2-2; D is unresolved. The V gene lost 3 bases and the J gene lost 1 base, with 12 bases spanning the gap. Germline V gene sequence: CDR1 MGHRA, CDR2 YSYEKL. This CDR3 has 16 amino acids. The CDR3 protein is CASSQKGTWNTGELFF. The CDR3 DNA sequence: TGCGCCAGCAGCCAGAAGGGTACCTGGAACACCGGGGAGCTGTTTTTT.

The J gene is TRBJ2-5, the V gene TRBV5-1, with D tentatively TRBD1 or TRBD2 (5 bases each). The germline V and J ends were trimmed by 4 bases and 6 bases, with 16 bases remaining between them. Germline lookup yields CDR1 SGHRS and CDR2 YFSETQ. The CDR3 is made up of 14 amino acids. In nucleotides, the CDR3 is TGCGCCAGCAGCGCCGGGACGGGCGAACAGACCCAGTACTTC. Translating it yields CASSAGTGEQTQYF.

The chain carries TRBV30 and TRBJ1-1, with D hard to call. The germline V gene has CDR1 GTSNPN and CDR2 SVGIG (reference sequence). CDR3 size: 12 residues. V lost 1 base and J lost 5, with 8 bases in between. The CDR3 region is CAWSGTKTEAFF. The DNA for the CDR3 is TGTGCCTGGAGTGGAACGAAGACTGAAGCTTTCTTT.

The rearrangement uses TRBV9 and TRBJ2-2; TRBD1 aligns across 9 bases. The CDR3 spans 16 residues. Germline lookup yields CDR1 SGDLS and CDR2 YYNGEE. Trimming removed 0 bases from V and 6 bases from J; junction bases left unmatched: 6. In DNA form, the CDR3 reads TGTGCCAGCAGCGTAGTGGGGACAGGGAGTTCCGGGGAGCTGTTTTTT. It translates to CASSVVGTGSSGELFF.

The chain uses TRBV5-6 and TRBJ2-3; D gene uncertain. The V gene's germline CDR1 is SGHDT and CDR2 YYEEEE. Trimming stripped 6 bases from V and 0 bases from J, with 14 bases between. The CDR3 spans 15 residues. CDR3 in amino acids: CASKGRPTSTDTQYF. The CDR3 DNA follows: TGTGCCAGCAAGGGCAGGCCAACTAGCACAGATACGCAGTATTTT.

Comments on this clone: This CDR3 fails to terminate in the conserved phenylalanine or tryptophan, so it likely reflects a read error. Because the CDR3's place on the DNA is in doubt, the DNA is left out and the CDR3 is given as listed by TCRdb. The V gene is TRBV7-2, the J gene TRBJ2-7; the table assigns TRBD1, which was not confirmed against the DNA. From germline, CDR1 is SGHTA and CDR2 FQGNSA. The CDR3 spans 10 residues, counting both ends. CDR3 sequence reads: CASSAHRQRL.

V usage is TRBV29-1 and J usage is TRBJ2-2; tentatively, D is TRBD1 or TRBD2 (5 bases each). Trimming pared 6 bases from V and 3 bases from J, leaving 11 bases between. The CDR3 is 13 amino acids. Germline V gene sequence: CDR1 SQVTM, CDR2 ANQGSEA. CDR3 DNA: TGCAGCGTAGGGGACGGGGACACCGGGGAGCTGTTTTTT. It specifies CSVGDGDTGELFF.